A selection of T cell receptor beta chains follows, all from one sample in a study of CD4 T cells in relation to SARS-CoV-2 and coronaviruses. The method was immunoSEQ multiplex PCR; TCRdb's version includes in-frame clones alone and lacks a portion of them. The data show about 21,000 clones, with 60% to 80% seen just once and roughly an eighth held by the top ten. These receptors are not linked to any known antigen. Sequenced material: CD4+ T cells from PBMCs, cultured in vitro. The source is a human donor in good health. CDR3s include the opening cysteine and the closing phenylalanine or tryptophan. D genes are given only for firm matches. Size is stated for part of the rows, as once, few or many counts, or as a class when the clone is expanded.

size: NA; length: 14; J: TRBJ2-3; D: TRBD2; V: TRBV5-1; DNA: TGCGCCAGCAGCTTGGGACTAGCGGGAGATACGCAGTATTTT; CDR3: CASSLGLAGDTQYF
size: NA; length: 16; J: TRBJ1-2; D: NA; V: TRBV9; DNA: TGTGCCAGCAGCGTAGAGGGGGGTACAGGGATCTATGGCTACACCTTC; CDR3: CASSVEGGTGIYGYTF
size: NA; length: 18; J: TRBJ2-1; D: TRBD2; V: TRBV4-1; DNA: TGCGCCAGCAGCCAAGGTGCGGGACTAGCGGGAGTAGGGAATGAGCAGTTCTTC; CDR3: CASSQGAGLAGVGNEQFF
size: NA; length: 11; J: TRBJ2-7; D: NA; V: TRBV20-1; DNA: TGCAGTGCCCCTAGCTCCTACGAGCAGTACTTC; CDR3: CSAPSSYEQYF
size: NA; length: 15; J: TRBJ2-7; D: TRBD1; V: TRBV3-1/TRBV3-2; DNA: TGTGCCAGCAGTACTACCGGGACAGGGGATTACGAGCAGTACTTC; CDR3: CASSTTGTGDYEQYF
size: NA; length: 13; J: TRBJ1-1; D: NA; V: TRBV11-1; DNA: TGTGCCAGCAGCCCTAGCCGAGGGTCTGAAGCTTTCTTT; CDR3: CASSPSRGSEAFF
size: NA; length: 14; J: TRBJ2-3; D: NA; V: TRBV4-1; DNA: TGCGCCAGCAGCCAAGATTGGGGTACAGATACGCAGTATTTT; CDR3: CASSQDWGTDTQYF
size: NA; length: 15; J: TRBJ2-3; D: NA; V: TRBV5-6; DNA: TGTGCCAGCAGCTTAAGACTGGGTGGGCAAGATACGCAGTATTTT; CDR3: CASSLRLGGQDTQYF
size: NA; length: 13; J: TRBJ1-1; D: NA; V: TRBV6-6; DNA: TGTGCCAGCAGGCGGGGAGGGGTGACTGAAGCTTTCTTT; CDR3: CASRRGGVTEAFF
size: NA; length: 15; J: TRBJ2-1; D: TRBD2; V: TRBV7-3; DNA: TGTGCCAGCAGCACTACTAGCGGGAGCTCCGATGAGCAGTTCTTC; CDR3: CASSTTSGSSDEQFF
size: NA; length: 15; J: TRBJ2-7; D: TRBD1; V: TRBV2; DNA: TGTGCCAGCACGCCTGTTGACAGGGCGTCCCACGAGCAGTACTTC; CDR3: CASTPVDRASHEQYF
size: NA; length: 15; J: TRBJ2-2; D: NA; V: TRBV5-1; DNA: TGCGCCAGCAGCACGACCCTCAAGGACACCGGGGAGCTGTTTTTT; CDR3: CASSTTLKDTGELFF
size: NA; length: 17; J: TRBJ2-2; D: TRBD2; V: TRBV19; DNA: TGTGCCAGTAGTATAGGGGGCGGGAGGGCATACACCGGGGAGCTGTTTTTT; CDR3: CASSIGGGRAYTGELFF
size: once; length: 12; J: TRBJ2-7; D: TRBD2; V: TRBV27; DNA: TGTGCCAGCGGGGAGGGCGACAGCGAGCAGTACTTC; CDR3: CASGEGDSEQYF
size: NA; length: 13; J: TRBJ1-2; D: TRBD1; V: TRBV30; DNA: TGTGCCTGGAGTGTAGAGGGGGCAAATGGCTACACCTTC; CDR3: CAWSVEGANGYTF
size: NA; length: 18; J: TRBJ2-1; D: TRBD2; V: TRBV7-8; DNA: TGTGCCAGCAGCCCATTTAGCGGGAGGGAGAGCTCCTACAATGAGCAGTTCTTC; CDR3: CASSPFSGRESSYNEQFF
size: NA; length: 16; J: TRBJ2-1; D: TRBD1; V: TRBV28; DNA: TGTGCCAGCAGTCCCCCCCGGGACAGGGGCTACAATGAGCAGTTCTTC; CDR3: CASSPPRDRGYNEQFF
size: NA; length: 14; J: TRBJ2-7; D: NA; V: TRBV27; DNA: TGTGCCAGCAGTTTACGGGGAGGTTCCCACGAGCAGTACTTC; CDR3: CASSLRGGSHEQYF
size: NA; length: 16; J: TRBJ1-1; D: NA; V: TRBV19; DNA: TGTGCCAGTAGACCCAGAGGAGGGGTAAGGAACACTGAAGCTTTCTTT; CDR3: CASRPRGGVRNTEAFF
size: NA; length: 12; J: TRBJ2-1; D: NA; V: TRBV5-1; DNA: TGCGCCAGCAGCCCTCAAAACAATGAGCAGTTCTTC; CDR3: CASSPQNNEQFF
size: few; length: 16; J: TRBJ1-3; D: NA; V: TRBV4-1; DNA: TGCGCCAGCAGCCTGGAGGGGGACCTCTCTGGAAACACCATATATTTT; CDR3: CASSLEGDLSGNTIYF
size: NA; length: 16; J: TRBJ2-5; D: TRBD2; V: TRBV5-1; DNA: TGCGCCAGCAGCTTAGAGGGTAGCGGGATGGAAGAGACCCAGTACTTC; CDR3: CASSLEGSGMEETQYF
size: NA; length: 16; J: TRBJ2-3; D: TRBD2; V: TRBV24-1; DNA: TGTGCCACCAGTGATCCTGTAGCGGGTTCACGGGATACGCAGTATTTT; CDR3: CATSDPVAGSRDTQYF
size: NA; length: 15; J: TRBJ2-3; D: TRBD2; V: TRBV11-1; DNA: TGTGCCAGCAGCCTCCGACTAGCATTCGCAGATACGCAGTATTTT; CDR3: CASSLRLAFADTQYF
size: NA; length: 15; J: TRBJ2-7; D: NA; V: TRBV28; DNA: TGTGCCAGCAGTCCCCGGACCCGGGACGTCTACGAGCAGTACTTC; CDR3: CASSPRTRDVYEQYF
size: few; length: 15; J: TRBJ2-1; D: TRBD1; V: TRBV27; DNA: TGTGCCAGCAATCTGGCCAGGGGGCTCCACAATGAGCAGTTCTTC; CDR3: CASNLARGLHNEQFF
size: few; length: 13; J: TRBJ1-1; D: NA; V: TRBV19; DNA: TGTGCCAGTAGTATCCGACAGAACACTGAAGCTTTCTTT; CDR3: CASSIRQNTEAFF
size: few; length: 13; J: TRBJ2-2; D: NA; V: TRBV14; DNA: TGTGCCAGTACTTACGGGGGCACCGGGGAGCTGTTTTTT; CDR3: CASTYGGTGELFF
size: NA; length: 13; J: TRBJ2-2; D: NA; V: TRBV12-3/TRBV12-4; DNA: TGTGCCAGCAGTTTAAGTACCACCGGGGAGCTGTTTTTT; CDR3: CASSLSTTGELFF
size: medium-sized; length: 16; J: TRBJ2-7; D: TRBD2; V: TRBV7-9; DNA: TGTGCCAGCAGCGTGGCGATGGAGGGAGGGCCCTACGAGCAGTACTTC; CDR3: CASSVAMEGGPYEQYF